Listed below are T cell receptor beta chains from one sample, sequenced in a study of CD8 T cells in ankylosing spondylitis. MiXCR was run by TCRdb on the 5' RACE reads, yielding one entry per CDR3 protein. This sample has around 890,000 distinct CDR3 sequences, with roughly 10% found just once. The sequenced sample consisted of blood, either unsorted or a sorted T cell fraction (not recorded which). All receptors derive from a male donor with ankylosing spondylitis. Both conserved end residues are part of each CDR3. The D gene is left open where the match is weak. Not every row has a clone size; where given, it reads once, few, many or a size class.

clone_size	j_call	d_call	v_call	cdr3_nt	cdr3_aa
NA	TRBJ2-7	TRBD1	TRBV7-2	TGTGCCAGCAGCACCCGGACAGGGATCTACGAGCAGTACTTC	CASSTRTGIYEQYF
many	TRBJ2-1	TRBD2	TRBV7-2	TGTGCCAGCAGCTTACGGGGGGGAGCCCTCCTCCATGAGCAGTTCTTC	CASSLRGGALLHEQFF
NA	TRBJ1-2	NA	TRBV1	TGCACCAGCAGCCAAGATAAGGGACAGGTTAACTATGGCTACACCTTC	CTSSQDKGQVNYGYTF
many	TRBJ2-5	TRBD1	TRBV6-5	TGTGCCAGCAGTTACCGGGACAGGCGAGAGACCCAGTACTTC	CASSYRDRRETQYF
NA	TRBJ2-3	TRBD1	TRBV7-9	TGTGCCAGCAGCTTGAGACAGGGGATGAGAACAGATACGCAGTATTTT	CASSLRQGMRTDTQYF
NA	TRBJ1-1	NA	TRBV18	TGTGCCAGCTCACCACAAGGGAGCCGCACTGAAGCTTTCTTT	CASSPQGSRTEAFF
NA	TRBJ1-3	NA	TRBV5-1	TGCGCCAGCAGCTTGGCGGGCAGGCCTGGAAACACCATATATTTT	CASSLAGRPGNTIYF
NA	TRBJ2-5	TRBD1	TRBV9	TGTGCCAGCAGCGCCCCGACAGGGCAGGAGACCCAGTACTTC	CASSAPTGQETQYF
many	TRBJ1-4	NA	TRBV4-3	TGCGCCAGCAGCCAAGATCGGGCAACTAATGAAAAACTGTTTTTT	CASSQDRATNEKLFF
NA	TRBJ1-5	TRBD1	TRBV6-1	TGTGCCAGCAGGCGACAGGGGGACTTGGGGCAGCCCCAGCATTTT	CASRRQGDLGQPQHF
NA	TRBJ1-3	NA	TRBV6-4	TGTGCCAGCAGTGACCGACCGGGAAACACCATATATTTT	CASSDRPGNTIYF
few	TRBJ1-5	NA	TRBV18	TGTGCCAGCTCACCGTTCGGGTTTGGGAGCAATCAGCCCCAGCATTTT	CASSPFGFGSNQPQHF
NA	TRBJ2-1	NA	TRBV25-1	TGTGCCAGCAGTGAAAGGTGGTTCTCCTACAATGAGCAGTTCTTC	CASSERWFSYNEQFF
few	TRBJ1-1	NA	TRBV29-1	TGCAGCGTTGGGATGGGGAACACTGAAGCTTTCTTT	CSVGMGNTEAFF
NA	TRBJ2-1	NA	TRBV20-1	TGCAGTGCTTGGAAACAGGGCTCCTACAATGAGCAGTTCTTC	CSAWKQGSYNEQFF
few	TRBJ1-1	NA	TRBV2	TGTGCCAGCAGTGAATATGTGTGGGCCGGGAGCGTTCCCACTGAAGCTTTCTTT	CASSEYVWAGSVPTEAFF
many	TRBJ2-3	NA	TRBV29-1	TGCAGCGTTGAATGGAACGGGGTGGGAGATACGCAGTATTTT	CSVEWNGVGDTQYF
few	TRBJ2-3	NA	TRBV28	TGTGCCAGCGGGATTCATACGCAGTATTTT	CASGIHTQYF
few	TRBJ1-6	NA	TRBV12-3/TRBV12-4	TGTGCCAGCAGTTTGAGCGGGAATAATTCACCCCTCCACTTT	CASSLSGNNSPLHF
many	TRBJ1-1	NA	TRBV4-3	TGCGCCAGCAGCCACCGTGGAGGGACTGAAGCTTTCTTT	CASSHRGGTEAFF
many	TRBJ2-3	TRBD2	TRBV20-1	TGCAGTGTAAAAGCGGGAGGGTGGGCAGATACGCAGTATTTT	CSVKAGGWADTQYF
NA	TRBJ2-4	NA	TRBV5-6	TGTGCCAGCAGCTTGTCTACGGCAGAAAACATTCAGTACTTC	CASSLSTAENIQYF
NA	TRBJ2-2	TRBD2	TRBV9	TGTGCCAGCAGCCCGAGAGGGACTAGCGGGAACACCGGGGAGCTGTTTTTT	CASSPRGTSGNTGELFF
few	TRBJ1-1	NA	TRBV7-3	TGTGCCAGCAGCTTAGGCTCGGTTACGAACACTGAAGCTTTCTTT	CASSLGSVTNTEAFF
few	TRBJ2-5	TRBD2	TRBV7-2	TGTGCCAGCAGCTTGCGGCGGGGGTCCACCCAGTACTTC	CASSLRRGSTQYF
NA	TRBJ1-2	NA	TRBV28	TGTGCCAGCAGAAGCCCATCCTCTTATGGCTACACCTTC	CASRSPSSYGYTF